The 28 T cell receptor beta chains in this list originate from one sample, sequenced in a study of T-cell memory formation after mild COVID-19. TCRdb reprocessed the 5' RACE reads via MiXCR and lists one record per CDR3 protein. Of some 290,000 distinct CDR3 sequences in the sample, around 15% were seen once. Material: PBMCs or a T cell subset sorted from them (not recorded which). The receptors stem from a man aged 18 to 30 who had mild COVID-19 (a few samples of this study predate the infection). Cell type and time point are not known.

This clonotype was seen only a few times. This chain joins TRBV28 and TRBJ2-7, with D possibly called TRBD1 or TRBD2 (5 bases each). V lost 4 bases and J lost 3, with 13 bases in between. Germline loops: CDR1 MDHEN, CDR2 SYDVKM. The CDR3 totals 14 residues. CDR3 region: CASSWGMGNYEQYV. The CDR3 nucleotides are TGTGCCAGCAGTTGGGGGATGGGTAACTACGAGCAGTACGTC.

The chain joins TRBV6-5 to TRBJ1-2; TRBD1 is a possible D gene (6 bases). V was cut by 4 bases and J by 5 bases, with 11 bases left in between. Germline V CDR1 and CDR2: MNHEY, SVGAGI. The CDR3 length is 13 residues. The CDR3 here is CASSSAGDYGYTF. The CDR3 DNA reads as TGTGCCAGCAGTTCGGCAGGGGATTATGGCTACACCTTC.

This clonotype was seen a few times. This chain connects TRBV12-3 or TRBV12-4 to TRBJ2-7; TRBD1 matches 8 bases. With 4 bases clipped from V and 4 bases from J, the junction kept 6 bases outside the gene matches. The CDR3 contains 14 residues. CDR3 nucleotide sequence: TGTGCCAGCAGTTCCGGACAGGGTTGGTACGAGCAGTACTTC. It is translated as CASSSGQGWYEQYF.

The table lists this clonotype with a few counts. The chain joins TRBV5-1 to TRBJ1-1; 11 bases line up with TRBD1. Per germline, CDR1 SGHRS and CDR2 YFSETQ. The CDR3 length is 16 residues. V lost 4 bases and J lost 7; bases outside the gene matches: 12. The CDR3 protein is CASSLGQGAMNDEAFF. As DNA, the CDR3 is TGCGCCAGCAGCCTAGGACAGGGGGCGATGAATGATGAAGCTTTCTTT.

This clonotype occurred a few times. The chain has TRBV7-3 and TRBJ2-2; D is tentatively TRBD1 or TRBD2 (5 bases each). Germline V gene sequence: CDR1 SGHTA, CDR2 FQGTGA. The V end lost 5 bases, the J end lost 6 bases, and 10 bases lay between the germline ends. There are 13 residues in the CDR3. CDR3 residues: CASSPQGPGELFF. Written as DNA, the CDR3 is TGTGCCAGCAGCCCCCAGGGACCCGGGGAGCTGTTTTTT.

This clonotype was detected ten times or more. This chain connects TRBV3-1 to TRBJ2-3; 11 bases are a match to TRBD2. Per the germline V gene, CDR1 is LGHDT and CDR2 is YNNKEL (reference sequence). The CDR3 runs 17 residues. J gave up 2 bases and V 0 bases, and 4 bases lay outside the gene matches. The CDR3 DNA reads TGTGCCAGCAGCCAAGATCTAGCGGGGGGCCACACAGATACGCAGTATTTT. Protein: CASSQDLAGGHTDTQYF.

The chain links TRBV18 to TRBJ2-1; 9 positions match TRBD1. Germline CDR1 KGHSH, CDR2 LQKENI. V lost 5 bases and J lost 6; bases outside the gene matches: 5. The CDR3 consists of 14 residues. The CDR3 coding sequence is TGTGCCAGCTCAACGCCGGACAGGGGCAATGAGCAGTTCTTC. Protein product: CASSTPDRGNEQFF.

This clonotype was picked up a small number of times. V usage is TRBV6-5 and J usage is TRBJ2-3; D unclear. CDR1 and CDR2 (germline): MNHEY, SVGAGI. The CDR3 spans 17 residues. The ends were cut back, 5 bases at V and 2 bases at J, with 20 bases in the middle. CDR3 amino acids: CASSPRGIEAFTDTQYF. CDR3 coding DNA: TGTGCCAGCAGTCCCCGTGGGATCGAGGCCTTCACAGATACGCAGTATTTT.

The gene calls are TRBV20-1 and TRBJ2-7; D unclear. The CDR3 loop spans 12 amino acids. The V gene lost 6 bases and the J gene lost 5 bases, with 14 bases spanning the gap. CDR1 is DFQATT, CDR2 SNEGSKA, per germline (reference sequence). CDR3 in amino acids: CSAPRLGNEQYF. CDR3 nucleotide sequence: TGCAGTGCCCCCCGACTGGGAAACGAGCAGTACTTC.

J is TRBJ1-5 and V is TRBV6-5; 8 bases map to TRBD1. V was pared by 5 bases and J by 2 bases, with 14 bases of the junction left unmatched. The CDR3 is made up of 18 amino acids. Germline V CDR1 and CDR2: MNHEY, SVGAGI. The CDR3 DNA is TGTGCCAGCAGTGAAAGGACAGGGAGATCGGATGGCAATCAGCCCCAGCATTTT. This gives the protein CASSERTGRSDGNQPQHF.

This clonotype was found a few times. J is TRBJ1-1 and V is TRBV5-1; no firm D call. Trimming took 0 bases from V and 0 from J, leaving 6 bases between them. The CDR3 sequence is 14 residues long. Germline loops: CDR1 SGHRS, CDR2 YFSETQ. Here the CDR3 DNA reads TGCGCCAGCAGCTTGGCTTCCCTGAACACTGAAGCTTTCTTT. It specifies CASSLASLNTEAFF.

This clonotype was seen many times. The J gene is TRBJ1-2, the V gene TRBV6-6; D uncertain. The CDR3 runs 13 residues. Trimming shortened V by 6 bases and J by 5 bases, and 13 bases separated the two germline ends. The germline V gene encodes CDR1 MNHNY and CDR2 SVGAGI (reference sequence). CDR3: CASRPPEGYGYTF. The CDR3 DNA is TGTGCCAGCAGACCCCCTGAAGGTTATGGCTACACCTTC.

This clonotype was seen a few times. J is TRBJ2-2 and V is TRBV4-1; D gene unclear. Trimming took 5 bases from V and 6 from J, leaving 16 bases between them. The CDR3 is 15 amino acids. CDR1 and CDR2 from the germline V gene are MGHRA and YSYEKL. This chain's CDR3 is CASSSGPQLAGELFF. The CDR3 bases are TGCGCCAGCAGCTCCGGGCCCCAACTGGCCGGGGAGCTGTTTTTT.

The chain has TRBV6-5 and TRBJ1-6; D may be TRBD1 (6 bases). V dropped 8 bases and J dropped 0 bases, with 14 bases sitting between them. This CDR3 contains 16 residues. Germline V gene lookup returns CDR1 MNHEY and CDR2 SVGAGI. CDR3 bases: TGTGCCAGCGCTGACAGGTTGAGCTCCTATAATTCACCCCTCCACTTT. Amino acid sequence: CASADRLSSYNSPLHF.

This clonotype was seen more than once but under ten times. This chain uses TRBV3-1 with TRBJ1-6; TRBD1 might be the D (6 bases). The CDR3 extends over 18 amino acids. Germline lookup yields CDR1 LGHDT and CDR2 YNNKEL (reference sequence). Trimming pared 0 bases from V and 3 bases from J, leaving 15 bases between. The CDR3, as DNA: TGTGCCAGCAGCCAAGATGCCTTGGACAGCTACTATAATTCACCCCTCCACTTT. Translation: CASSQDALDSYYNSPLHF.

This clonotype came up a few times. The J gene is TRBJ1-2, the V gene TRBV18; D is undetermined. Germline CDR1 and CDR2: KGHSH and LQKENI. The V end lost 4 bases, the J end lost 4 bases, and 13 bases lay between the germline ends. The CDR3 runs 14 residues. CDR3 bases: TGTGCCAGCTCACTAATTAGAGAAAGCTATGGCTACACCTTC. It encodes CASSLIRESYGYTF.

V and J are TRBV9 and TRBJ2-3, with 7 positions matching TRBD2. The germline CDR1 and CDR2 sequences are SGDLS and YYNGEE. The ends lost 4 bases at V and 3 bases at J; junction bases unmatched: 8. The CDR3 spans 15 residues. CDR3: CASSFGTILTDTQYF. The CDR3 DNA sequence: TGTGCCAGCAGCTTTGGGACTATCTTAACAGATACGCAGTATTTT. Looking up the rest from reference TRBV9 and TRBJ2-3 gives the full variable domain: DSGVTQTPKHLITATGQRVTLRCSPRSGDLSVYWYQQSLDQGLQFLIQYYNGEERAKGNILERFSAQQFPDLHSELNLSSLELGDSALYFCASSFGTILTDTQYFGPGTRLTVL.

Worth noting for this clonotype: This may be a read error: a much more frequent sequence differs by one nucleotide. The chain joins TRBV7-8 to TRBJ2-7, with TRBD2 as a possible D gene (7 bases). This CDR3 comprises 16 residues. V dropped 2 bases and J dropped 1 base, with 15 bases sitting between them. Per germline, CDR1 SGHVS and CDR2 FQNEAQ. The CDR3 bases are TGTGCCAGCAGCTTAATTGCGGGGGCAGGGTCCTACGAGCAGTACTTC. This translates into CASSLIAGAGSYEQYF.

The CDR3 DNA sequence: TGTGCCAGCAGCTGGGATAGCGGGGGTTGGGATACGCAGTATTTT. Translated: CASSWDSGGWDTQYF. This chain uses TRBV7-3 with TRBJ2-3; 9 bases line up with TRBD2. Germline lookup yields CDR1 SGHTA and CDR2 FQGTGA. Trimming at V came to 4 bases and at J to 6 bases, leaving 8 bases not matched to a gene. This CDR3 is built from 15 residues.

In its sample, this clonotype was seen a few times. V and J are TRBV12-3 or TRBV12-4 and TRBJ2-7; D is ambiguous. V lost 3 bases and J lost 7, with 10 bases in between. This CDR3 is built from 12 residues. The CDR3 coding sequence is TGTGCCAGCAGTTTTGAAAGGGTAGAGCAGTACTTC. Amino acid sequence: CASSFERVEQYF.

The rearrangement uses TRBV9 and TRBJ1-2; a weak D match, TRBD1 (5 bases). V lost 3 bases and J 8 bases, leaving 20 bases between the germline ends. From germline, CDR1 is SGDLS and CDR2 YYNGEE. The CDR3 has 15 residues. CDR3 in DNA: TGTGCCAGCAGCGCCCCGGCTGGGGGTACCTTAGGCTACACCTTC. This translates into CASSAPAGGTLGYTF.

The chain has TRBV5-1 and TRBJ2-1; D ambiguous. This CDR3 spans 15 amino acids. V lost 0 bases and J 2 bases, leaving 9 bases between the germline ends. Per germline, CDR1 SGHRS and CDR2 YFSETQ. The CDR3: CASSLEGGTYNEQFF. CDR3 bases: TGCGCCAGCAGCTTGGAAGGTGGAACCTACAATGAGCAGTTCTTC.

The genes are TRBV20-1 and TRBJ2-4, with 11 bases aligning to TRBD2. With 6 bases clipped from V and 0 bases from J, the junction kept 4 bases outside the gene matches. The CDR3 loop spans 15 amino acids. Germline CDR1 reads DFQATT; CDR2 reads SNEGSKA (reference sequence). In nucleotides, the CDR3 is TGCAGTGCAAGACTAGCGGGGTTAGCCAAAAACATTCAGTACTTC. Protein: CSARLAGLAKNIQYF.

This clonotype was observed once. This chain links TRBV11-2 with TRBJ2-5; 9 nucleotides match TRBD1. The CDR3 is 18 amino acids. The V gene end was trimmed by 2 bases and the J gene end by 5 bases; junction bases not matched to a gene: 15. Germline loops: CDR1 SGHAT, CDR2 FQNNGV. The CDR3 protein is CASSLLQRGTGIAETQYF. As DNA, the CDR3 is TGTGCCAGCAGCTTATTACAACGGGGGACAGGGATTGCGGAGACCCAGTACTTC. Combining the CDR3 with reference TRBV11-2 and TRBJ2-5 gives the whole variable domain EAGVAQSPRYKIIEKRQSVAFWCNPISGHATLYWYQQILGQGPKLLIQFQNNGVVDDSQLPKDRFSAERLKGVDSTLKIQPAKLEDSAVYLCASSLLQRGTGIAETQYFGPGTRLLVL.

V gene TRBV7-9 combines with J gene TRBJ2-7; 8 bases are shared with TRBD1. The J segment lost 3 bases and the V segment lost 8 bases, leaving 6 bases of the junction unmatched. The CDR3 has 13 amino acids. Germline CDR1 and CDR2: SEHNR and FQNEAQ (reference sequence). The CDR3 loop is CASGSGTGYEQYF. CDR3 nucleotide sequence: TGTGCCAGCGGATCCGGGACAGGCTACGAGCAGTACTTC. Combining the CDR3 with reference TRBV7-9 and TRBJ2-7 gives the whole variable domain DTGVSQNPRHKITKRGQNVTFRCDPISEHNRLYWYRQTLGQGPEFLTYFQNEAQLEKSRLLSDRFSAERPKGSFSTLEIQRTEQGDSAMYLCASGSGTGYEQYFGPGTRLTVT.

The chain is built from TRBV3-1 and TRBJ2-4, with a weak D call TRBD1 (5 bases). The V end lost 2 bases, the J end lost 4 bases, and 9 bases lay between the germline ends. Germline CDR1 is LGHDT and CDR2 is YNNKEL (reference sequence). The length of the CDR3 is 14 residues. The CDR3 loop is CASSQSDSKNIQYF. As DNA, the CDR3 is TGTGCCAGCAGCCAATCAGACAGTAAAAACATTCAGTACTTC.

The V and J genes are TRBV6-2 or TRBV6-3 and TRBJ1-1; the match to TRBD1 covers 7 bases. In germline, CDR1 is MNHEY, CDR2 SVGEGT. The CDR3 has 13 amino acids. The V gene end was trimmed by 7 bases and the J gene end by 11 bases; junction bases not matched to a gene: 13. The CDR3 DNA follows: TGTGCCAGCAACATGGACAGGCCCTCTCTGGCTTTCTTT. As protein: CASNMDRPSLAFF.

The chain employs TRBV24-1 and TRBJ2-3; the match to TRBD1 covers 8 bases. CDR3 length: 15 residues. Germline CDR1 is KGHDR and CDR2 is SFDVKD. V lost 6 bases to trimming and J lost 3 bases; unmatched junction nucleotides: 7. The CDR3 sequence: CATSKTGGRTDTQYF. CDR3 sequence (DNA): TGTGCCACCAGTAAAACAGGGGGGAGGACAGATACGCAGTATTTT.